The T cell receptor (beta chain) under discussion was sequenced for a study of blood T cell repertoires in COVID-19. Germline V lookup: CDR1 SGHTS, CDR2 YDEGEE. The junction had 13 bases not matched to a gene; V was cut back by 4 bases and J by 2 bases. The CDR3 spans 17 residues. Source study methods: Quantification of nucleated cells was approximated via reference gene primer amplification. The assay was immunoSEQ multiplex PCR, and TCRdb's table has in-frame clones only and misses some. V and J calls and clone size are those listed in that table; D and trimming were worked out from the DNA. The sample shows 150,000 to 200,000 clones, 75% to 85% of them seen only once.

The chain combines TRBV5-8 with TRBJ2-5; 8 bases map to TRBD1. Sequencing was carried out using peripheral blood. The receptor's source is a woman at least 80 years old with COVID-19, enrolled during active disease. CDR3 nucleotide sequence: TGTGCCAGCAGCGCAGGGACAGGTGGTTGGGGGCAAGAGACCCAGTACTTC. Its protein is CASSAGTGGWGQETQYF. Based on the CDR3 plus reference TRBV5-8 and TRBJ2-5, the full variable domain is EAGVTQSPTHLIKTRGQQATLRCSPISGHTSVYWYQQALGLGLQFLLWYDEGEERNRGNFPPRFSGRQFPNYSSELNVNALELEDSALYLCASSAGTGGWGQETQYFGPGTRLLVL.